These 3 T cell receptor beta chains share one sample of origin, sequenced in a study of T-cell reconstitution after alpha-beta-depleted transplantation in children. The authors prepared the TCRbeta library with unique molecular identifiers. A single record per CDR3 protein comes from TCRdb applying MiXCR to the PCR reads. This sample has about 610,000 distinct CDR3 sequences; about 10% occur once, and the top ten carry roughly 4%. The sample in question was PBMCs from the stem cell graft donor, obtained from the stem cell graft. These receptors were collected from a human donor who donated a stem cell graft to a child with acute myeloid leukemia.

This clonotype was recorded at least ten times. V usage is TRBV5-1 and J usage is TRBJ1-1; D is undetermined. CDR1 is SGHRS and CDR2 is YFSETQ in the germline V gene. CDR3 size: 16 residues. V was cut by 4 bases and J by 0 bases, with 16 bases left in between. The CDR3 spells CASSPIRSTMNTEAFF. In nucleotides, the CDR3 is TGCGCCAGCAGCCCAATTCGCAGCACCATGAACACTGAAGCTTTCTTT.

V is TRBV24-1 and J is TRBJ2-2; TRBD1 matches at 11 bases. V dropped 4 bases and J dropped 3; count of bases not matched to a gene: 3. This CDR3 is built from 16 residues. Germline assignment: CDR1 KGHDR and CDR2 SFDVKD. CDR3 DNA: TGTGCCACCAGTGACTCGGGACAGGGGGACACCGGGGAGCTGTTTTTT. Translated: CATSDSGQGDTGELFF.

In this sample, this clonotype turned up many times. The V gene is TRBV5-4, the J gene TRBJ2-5, with TRBD2 matching over 13 bases. Looked up from germline, CDR1 is SGHNT and CDR2 is YYREEE (reference sequence). V was pared by 4 bases and J by 5 bases, with 8 bases of the junction left unmatched. CDR3 length: 16 residues. The CDR3 here is CASSPGLAGEMETQYF. The DNA of the CDR3 is TGTGCCAGCAGCCCTGGACTAGCGGGAGAGATGGAGACCCAGTACTTC.